The T cell receptor beta chain described here comes from a study of cytomegalovirus exposure and HLA in healthy donors listed by TCRdb under 2017. Regarding the study in general: In an earlier analysis of 587 of the donors, 250 to 350 Gb of sequence data and 117 million unique TCR beta sequences from some 170 million T cells were reported. Approximately 300 gigabases of sequencing data and approximately 85 million unique TCR sequences were included in an early release covering about 700 HLA-typed donors. The genetic ancestry cluster associated with self-reported Caucasian donors included 65% to 90% of the approximately 430 genotyped donors. The study was designed to test whether signatures of past pathogen exposure could be identified by cataloging public T cell receptors. Using immunosequencing, the study profiled T cell repertoires from approximately 700 subjects and related those repertoires to cytomegalovirus serostatus. A separate validation cohort of over a hundred different subjects was used in addition to the roughly 720-subject first cohort. High-throughput TCR immunosequencing, statistical association of individual TCRs with disease status, and machine learning were combined to predict cytomegalovirus infection status. To study patterns of TCR occurrence, a later analysis re-analyzed previously published TCR beta repertoires from 550 to 800 donors and added high-resolution HLA genotyping. Rather than drawing on any new phenotypic data, the later analysis identified candidate immune exposures from TCR beta sequences and the way those sequences occurred across donors. An earlier analysis of around 540 of the donors applied high-throughput TCR beta sequencing to assess whether each TCR beta V gene segment acted as functional or pseudogenic. Donor age, sex, ethnicity and CMV serostatus were collected together with the repertoire data. Genome-wide SNP genotypes for about three fifths of the 666 donors were used in a later genetic analysis, which treated that subset as a discovery cohort. All discovery cohort repertoires had been generated using a single sequencing platform. Both class I and class II loci were covered by HLA typing, at four-digit resolution. Typing coverage varied by locus: about 620-630 donors for A, B, C, DRB1 and DQB1; 500 to 550 for DQA1; over 600 for DPA1; roughly 470 for DPB1. Because of strong linkage in the cohort, roughly five DR-DQ haplotypes were treated as single units for association and clustering. Among some 410 genotyped donors of the cohort, an average of approximately 250,000 unique TCR beta nucleotide sequences were sequenced per donor, around 20% of them non-productive. Results the study describes overall, beyond this receptor: Roughly uniform sequencing depth across donors was assumed in presence/absence analyses, although this assumption may not hold. A total of around 150 TCR beta chains were listed by the study as associated with cytomegalovirus. The classifier was reported to diagnose cytomegalovirus status with high specificity and sensitivity in both the original and validation cohorts. Across donors, most TCR sequences were observed very rarely, whereas some public TCRs were present in many individuals. In a later analysis, HLA-associated TCR beta chains showed more clonal expansion and lower generation probabilities than non-associated chains that were equally common. In a later analysis, the rate of TCR association differed among HLA loci, with DRB1 alleles having the most associated TCRs and HLA-C alleles having the fewest. A group of highly shared sequence variants was considered likely to be a technical artifact of the sequencing pipeline. In a later analysis, about 16,000 TCR beta sequences were associated with specific HLA alleles at a false discovery rate of 0.05. Linkage disequilibrium might explain the correlated functional status among segregating V segments, but an unknown experimental factor could not be ruled out. For the cohort, immune exposure information was limited to CMV serostatus. Only TCR beta chains were sequenced in this cohort, and the absence of alpha or paired-chain data limited detectable features. According to a later genetic analysis, donors in an Asian-associated ancestry cluster had fewer N-insertions in productive TCRs than the roughly 670-donor mean. V-gene and J-gene trimming of TCR beta chains was associated with a missense DCLRE1C variant in a later genetic analysis, and the association was replicated in an independent cohort. Because counts were too low, about 17 rarely observed V segments, including chromosome 9 orphons, were excluded from the earlier analysis of 587 of the donors. Strong co-occurrence of HLA alleles, especially DR and DQ, made assigning TCR associations to individual alleles difficult. A few of the identified cytomegalovirus-associated TCR beta chains were confirmed in vitro to be specific for cytomegalovirus antigens. A later analysis reported that several top co-occurrence clusters appeared linked to parvovirus B19, influenza, CMV and Epstein-Barr virus. HLA typing was unavailable for some donors at each locus, so association tests used only the typed subset. According to the authors, the approach could potentially be generalized to other disease states and immunological phenotypes. An earlier analysis of approximately 600 of the donors showed that most TCR beta V segments appeared in productive rearrangements either about 90% or about 30% of the time, which broadly matched IMGT annotations. A further reported finding was that TCR beta sequences accurately predicted the HLA-A and HLA-B alleles for most subjects in the first cohort. A later analysis found that most CMV-associated TCR beta chains appeared HLA-restricted, with HLA associations seemingly driven largely by CMV exposure. The 87-base-pair reads could not distinguish some IMGT-functional V segments, including TRBV6-2 and TRBV6-3, so those segments were excluded.

Between the V and J ends, shortened by 5 bases and 0 bases respectively, the junction contains 10 bases. Measured from the cysteine to the phenylalanine, the CDR3 is 14 residues long. Here the CDR3 DNA is all that survives: 42 bases in frame from base 1. The germline V gene (reference sequence) provides CDR1 PRHDT and CDR2 FYEKMQ. This clone came up a few times. This clone's antigen is unknown. One base away there is no much larger clone; base qualities are not given. Receptors were amplified or captured by the immunoSEQ multiplex PCR assay. For the multiplex PCR, a mixture combining 60 forward primers for TCR Vbeta segments and 13 reverse primers for TCR Jbeta segments was used. Amplification of the CDR3 region of rearranged TCR beta genes was performed with a multiplex PCR assay on genomic DNA. The Illumina HiSeq System was used to sequence the amplified TCR beta libraries as 87-base-pair reads. Processing in the source paper ran as follows. Across the 500 to 850 repertoires, a later analysis counted 80 million or so unique TCR beta chains, around 11 million of which were shared by at least two donors. To remove PCR and sequencing errors, raw reads were error-corrected and collapsed into unique sequences using a nearest-neighbor algorithm that merged closely related sequences. CDR3 sequences were aligned to IMGT reference sequences to assign V, D and J gene segments. For a sequence to be retained, a match of at least six nucleotides was required to both a V gene segment and a J gene segment. Rearrangements were classified as productive when the CDR3 lacked stop codons and remained in frame with V and J, and all other rearrangements were classified as non-productive. CDR3 was defined according to IMGT convention as the region running from the second conserved V-encoded cysteine to the conserved J-encoded phenylalanine. The earlier analysis of fewer than 750 of the donors excluded sequences that lacked an unambiguous match to a single V gene segment. In an earlier analysis of approximately 590 of the donors, a V segment was called functional when productive rearrangements were above 56.7%, and segregating when the standard deviation between donors exceeded 5%. A statistical classification framework was built for diagnosing cytomegalovirus status from the catalog of TCR beta chain sequences. In a later analysis, TCR nucleotide sequences were compared against IMGT/GENE-DB human TR gene sequences so that V and J genes could be assigned. In a later analysis, CDR3 sequences and most-parsimonious VDJ recombination scenarios were assigned using the TCRdist pipeline. A later analysis defined each TCR beta chain by its CDR3 amino acid sequence plus V-gene family, and excluded reads lacking a unique V-gene family. As a way to deal with suspected cross-contamination and a sequencing artifact, a later analysis dropped roughly 600 nucleotide sequences that were highly shared and had low generation probability. In a later analysis, a clonal expansion index was calculated for each public chain from normalized within-repertoire ranks of inferred template counts. In a later analysis, generation probabilities were computed with a VDJ recombination model fitted to out-of-frame rearrangements, and the resulting probabilities were checked against IGoR. In a later analysis, TCR-TCR, TCR-HLA and TCR-CMV co-occurrence was scored with hypergeometric tests, and a repertoire-size bias correction was applied to TCR pairs. In a later analysis, false discovery rates were estimated by permuting HLA or CMV assignments 20 times. In a later analysis, co-occurring TCRs were grouped using DBSCAN, with TCRdist sequence similarity added in when clustering inside HLA-allele-positive subsets. Repertoires with fewer than 30,000 or more than 120,000 public chains were left out of co-occurrence clustering, as were four to six repertoires with anomalous nucleotide sharing. Held by TCRdb, this immuneACCESS table contains in-frame sequences only and omits some clones. Under half of the omission traces to an unresolved V gene where checked; the cause of the rest is unknown. That table furnishes V, J and clone size, whereas the DNA furnished D and trimming. Recorded for this sample are roughly 180,000 clones; 77% of them occurred a single time. The ten top clones hold roughly 1.5% of the sample.

The cohort comprised hundreds of healthy bone marrow donors. All cohort members were sampled while nominally healthy, although unrecorded immune exposures were likely present. The donor was CMV seronegative and was included in the group of a few hundred seronegative cohort members. A peripheral blood sample was provided by each donor, and peripheral blood mononuclear cells were used for TCR beta sequencing. The Qiagen DNeasy Blood Extraction Kit was used to extract genomic DNA from the blood cell samples. This clonotype was obtained from a young man in good health and CMV-seronegative. This receptor chain uses TRBV13 and TRBJ1-1; the D gene is perhaps TRBD1, on 6 matching bases. The material sequenced was PBMCs. The DNA is as follows: TGTGCCAGCAGCCGCGGACAGTTGAACACTGAAGCTTTCTTT. It codes for CASSRGQLNTEAFF. The variable domain in full, with residues beyond the CDR3 obtained from the reference TRBV13 and TRBJ1-1 genes, is AAGVIQSPRHLIKEKRETATLKCYPIPRHDTVYWYQQGPGQDPQFLISFYEKMQSDKGSIPDRFSAQQFSDYHSELNMSSLELGDSALYFCASSRGQLNTEAFFGQGTRLTVV.